This T cell receptor beta chain was sequenced for a study of vaccination and CD4 T cells after COVID-19. There are a few counts of this clonotype. The antigen is not known. The sample's treatment: 10-day PBMC culture with coronavirus spike peptide pools or control peptides (ViraFEST assay). Cultured CD4+ T cells had their DNA profiled by the Oncomine TCR Beta short-read assay. Each CDR3 protein gets one entry after TCRdb re-called the PCR reads with MiXCR. Of about 11,000 distinct CDR3 sequences in the sample, under 60% were seen once. The CDR3 has 13 amino acids. The V and J ends lost 8 bases and 6 bases respectively, with 15 bases between them. Per germline, CDR1 SEHNR and CDR2 FQNEAQ (reference sequence).

The V call is TRBV7-9, the J call TRBJ2-3; D is unresolved. The sequence was collected from a human donor with COVID-19. This specimen was cultured CD4+ T cells from blood, taken after SARS-CoV-2 vaccination. For the CDR3, the DNA is TGTGCCAGCCTCTCCTTCGTGTCTGATACGCAGTATTTT. This sequence encodes CASLSFVSDTQYF.